A single sample is the source of the 14 T cell receptor beta chains below, sequenced in a study of shared clonotypes between healthy human individuals. Method: immunoSEQ multiplex PCR; TCRdb's copy keeps in-frame clones and lacks some. Of about 2.3 million clones listed, 85% to 95% are singletons. Material: naive CD4+ T cells from PBMCs. The subset: CD45RA+ positively selected. The receptor source for this set is a man between 18 and 35 years old in good health. Some clones in this sample may be carry-over from other donors' samples.

The chain recombines TRBV4-1 with TRBJ1-4, with TRBD1 matching 8 bases. Germline CDR1 and CDR2: MGHRA and YSYEKL. After removal of 5 bases from V and 6 bases from J, the junction contained 8 bases not matched to a gene. The length of the CDR3 is 15 residues. DNA of the CDR3: TGCGCCAGCAGCGTCCGACAGGGGTGGGATGAAAAACTGTTTTTT. Its translation: CASSVRQGWDEKLFF.

This clone appeared a few times. The chain joins TRBV2 to TRBJ1-1; 7 bases fit TRBD1. With V trimmed by 5 bases and J by 7 bases, 7 bases remained unmatched. Germline values: CDR1 SNHLY, CDR2 FYNNEI. The CDR3 loop spans 13 amino acids. CDR3 bases: TGTGCCAGCAGTCCGGGACAGTCAGGTGAAGCTTTCTTT. Translating it yields CASSPGQSGEAFF. Based on the CDR3 plus reference TRBV2 and TRBJ1-1, the full variable domain is EPEVTQTPSHQVTQMGQEVILRCVPISNHLYFYWYRQILGQKVEFLVSFYNNEISEKSEIFDDQFSVERPDGSNFTLKIRSTKLEDSAMYFCASSPGQSGEAFFGQGTRLTVV.

The rearrangement joins TRBV6-5 to TRBJ1-5, with D possibly TRBD1 on 6 matching bases. This CDR3 is built from 15 residues. The germline V gene has CDR1 MNHEY and CDR2 SVGAGI. Trimming removed 6 bases at V and 3 bases at J, with 15 bases between. Written as DNA, the CDR3 is TGTGCCAGCAGGGGTGGGACACTCTTCAATCAGCCCCAGCATTTT. This codes for CASRGGTLFNQPQHF.

The chain combines TRBV29-1 with TRBJ1-1; 9 bases match TRBD1. The CDR3 has 15 amino acids. Germline V gene data show CDR1 as SQVTM and CDR2 as ANQGSEA. V lost 4 bases to trimming and J lost 2 bases; unmatched junction nucleotides: 8. DNA of the CDR3: TGCAGCGTTGTTCGGGCGACAGGGGGAAACACTGAAGCTTTCTTT. Translating it yields CSVVRATGGNTEAFF.

This clone was picked up a small number of times. The V gene is TRBV28, the J gene TRBJ1-5; a weak D match, TRBD1 (6 bases). This CDR3 has 15 residues. Germline lookup yields CDR1 MDHEN and CDR2 SYDVKM. V was trimmed by 4 bases and J by 3 bases, leaving 13 bases between them. The CDR3 coding sequence is TGTGCCAGCAGTTCTACAGGGTTGAACAATCAGCCCCAGCATTTT. Translation gives CASSSTGLNNQPQHF.

CDR3 in amino acids: CASSPNPGTSVYEQYF. CDR3 nucleotide sequence: TGTGCCAGCTCACCCAATCCGGGGACTAGCGTGTACGAGCAGTACTTC. The chain joins TRBV18 to TRBJ2-7; 10 bases fit TRBD2. Trimming took 3 bases from V and 4 from J; bases not matched to a gene: 9. The germline gives CDR1 KGHSH, CDR2 LQKENI. This CDR3 region has 16 residues.

V and J are TRBV5-8 and TRBJ2-7; 8 bases match TRBD1. Germline CDR1 SGHTS, CDR2 YDEGEE. V lost 3 bases and J lost 5; bases outside the gene matches: 1. This CDR3 region has 12 residues. CDR3 DNA sequence: TGTGCCAGCAGCTCGGACAGGGACGAGCAGTACTTC. This translates into CASSSDRDEQYF.

The V and J genes are TRBV5-1 and TRBJ2-1; D might be TRBD1 or TRBD2, each matching 5 bases. V was pared by 4 bases and J by 6 bases, with 20 bases between. From germline, CDR1 is SGHRS and CDR2 YFSETQ. The CDR3 length is 16 residues. CDR3 nucleotides: TGCGCCAGCAGCCCGGACGGGCGAGGTGGGGGCAATGAGCAGTTCTTC. Protein sequence: CASSPDGRGGGNEQFF.

The rearrangement uses TRBV5-1 and TRBJ2-5; TRBD1 is a possible D gene (5 bases). The CDR3 spans 15 residues. Looked up from germline, CDR1 is SGHRS and CDR2 is YFSETQ. V lost 1 base and J lost 1, with 11 bases in between. The DNA of the CDR3 is TGCGCCAGCAGCTTGATAGGGGCAGTCCAAGAGACCCAGTACTTC. Amino acids: CASSLIGAVQETQYF. The full variable domain, its missing parts supplied by reference TRBV5-1 and TRBJ2-5, is KAGVTQTPRYLIKTRGQQVTLSCSPISGHRSVSWYQQTPGQGLQFLFEYFSETQRNKGNFPGRFSGRQFSNSRSEMNVSTLELGDSALYLCASSLIGAVQETQYFGPGTRLLVL.

This clone was observed a handful of times. The chain uses TRBV29-1 and TRBJ2-3; 11 bases are shared with TRBD2. CDR1 SQVTM and CDR2 ANQGSEA come from the germline V gene. V lost 5 bases, J lost 0 bases, and 7 bases stayed unmatched. This CDR3 has 16 residues. For the CDR3, the DNA is TGCAGCGTTCCGCCCGGGACTAGCGGCAGCACAGATACGCAGTATTTT. This codes for CSVPPGTSGSTDTQYF.

The chain joins TRBV6-5 to TRBJ2-1; 9 nucleotides match TRBD2. CDR1 and CDR2 (germline): MNHEY, SVGAGI. V shed 0 bases and J 9 bases; nucleotides not matched to a gene: 9. The CDR3 sequence is 16 residues long. The CDR3 DNA follows: TGTGCCAGCAGTTACTCGCTTAGCGGGAGATCATTTGAGCAGTTCTTC. Protein product: CASSYSLSGRSFEQFF.

V usage is TRBV9 and J usage is TRBJ2-1; 9 bases are a match to TRBD2. Unmatched junction bases numbered 11, after V lost 0 bases and J lost 7 bases. CDR1 SGDLS and CDR2 YYNGEE come from the germline V gene. The CDR3 runs to 17 residues. The CDR3 nucleotides read TGTGCCAGCAGCGTAGGTTGGGAGGCGGGAGGGCTTAATGAGCAGTTCTTC. Amino acid sequence: CASSVGWEAGGLNEQFF.

A remark on this clone: Distinct nucleotide sequences in the sample also encode this CDR3. The chain carries TRBV19 and TRBJ2-7; D remains unclear. Germline values: CDR1 LNHDA, CDR2 SQIVND (reference sequence). The length of the CDR3 is 14 residues. The germline V and J ends were trimmed by 1 base and 1 base, with 8 bases remaining between them. The CDR3 is CASSIAGSSYEQYF. CDR3 nucleotides: TGTGCCAGTAGTATAGCCGGGTCTTCCTACGAGCAGTACTTC.

The count of this clone is one. The rearrangement joins TRBV5-5 to TRBJ2-3; D is unclear. CDR1 is SGHKS and CDR2 is YYEKEE in the germline V gene (reference sequence). CDR3 length: 13 residues. Between the trimmed V and J ends, which lost 4 bases and 3 bases, there was a span of 9 bases. The CDR3 DNA reads TGTGCCAGCAGCGAGACCCGTACAGATACGCAGTATTTT. Residues: CASSETRTDTQYF.